This TCR beta chain comes out of a study of patients and donors after allogeneic stem cell transplantation. Each CDR3 protein gets one entry after TCRdb re-called the RT-PCR reads with MiXCR. The sample yields approximately 33,000 distinct CDR3 sequences, 6.5% to 7% seen once. The CDR3 has 14 amino acids. Deletions cut 0 bases from V and 4 bases from J, with 7 bases between. Germline V gene data show CDR1 as SGHNT and CDR2 as YYREEE (reference sequence). This sequence was found in a human donor who was either an allogeneic HSCT recipient or a stem cell or donor lymphocyte infusion donor (not recorded which). It is not recorded whose cells these are; they may come from a transplant donor. Sequences were obtained from blood, either unsorted or a sorted T cell fraction (not recorded which). The genes are TRBV5-4 and TRBJ2-2; no definite D call. For the CDR3, the DNA is TGTGCCAGCAGCTTGGCGGCCACCACCGGGGAGCTGTTTTTT. It yields the protein CASSLAATTGELFF.